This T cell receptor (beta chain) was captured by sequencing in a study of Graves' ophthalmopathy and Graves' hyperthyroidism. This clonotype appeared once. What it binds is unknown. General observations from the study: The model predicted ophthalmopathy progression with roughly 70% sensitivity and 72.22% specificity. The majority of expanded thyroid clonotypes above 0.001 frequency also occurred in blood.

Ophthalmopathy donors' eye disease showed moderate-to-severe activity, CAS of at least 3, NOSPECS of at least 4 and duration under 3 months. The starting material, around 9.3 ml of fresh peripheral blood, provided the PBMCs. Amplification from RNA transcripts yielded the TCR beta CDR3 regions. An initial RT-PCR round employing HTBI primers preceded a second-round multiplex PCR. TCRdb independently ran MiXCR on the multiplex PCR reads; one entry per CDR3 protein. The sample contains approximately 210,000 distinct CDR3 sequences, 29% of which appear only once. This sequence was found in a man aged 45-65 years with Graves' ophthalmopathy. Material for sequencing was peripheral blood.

The CDR3 nucleotides read TGTGCCAGCAGTGAAGCCACCCCCGCGGGCGGCAACTCTGGAAACACCATATATTTT. Protein: CASSEATPAGGNSGNTIYF. The chain joins TRBV6-1 to TRBJ1-3; no firm D call. V lost 0 bases and J 0 bases, leaving 18 bases between the germline ends. There are 19 residues in the CDR3. Per the germline V gene, CDR1 is MNHNS and CDR2 is SASEGT.